Presented here are 17 T cell receptor beta chains from one specimen sequenced in a study of regulatory T cells in long-lasting Graves disease. Time point in this sample: persistent/refractory GD, antithyroid drugs over 5 years with positive TRAb. The TCR library was made from RNA that had been extracted from PBMCs in TRIzol. In building TCR beta libraries, iRepertoire HTBI primers were used together with Arm-PCR of CDR3 regions. MiXCR, run by TCRdb on the multiplex PCR reads, gives a single entry per CDR3 protein. Among some 440,000 distinct CDR3 sequences listed, roughly 20% were seen once. The material was peripheral blood mononuclear cells (PBMCs), obtained when the disease was refractory, from a patient treated with antithyroid drugs. Receptors were obtained from a female donor with Graves disease.

This clonotype was seen repeatedly, ten times or more. The gene calls are TRBV20-1 and TRBJ2-7, with 12 nucleotides matching TRBD2. Germline CDR1 is DFQATT and CDR2 is SNEGSKA (reference sequence). Trimming at V came to 2 bases and at J to 5 bases, leaving 7 bases not matched to a gene. This CDR3 is 15 amino acids long. The CDR3 loop reads CSARSGLAGIHEQYF. The CDR3 DNA is TGCAGTGCTAGATCAGGACTAGCGGGGATCCACGAGCAGTACTTC.

The table lists this clonotype with many counts. The chain combines TRBV6-2 or TRBV6-3 with TRBJ2-7; TRBD1 agrees at 10 bases. CDR3 length: 16 amino acids. V trimming: 6 bases; J trimming: 1 base; junction bases outside the gene matches: 9. Germline CDR1 and CDR2: MNHEY and SVGEGT. CDR3 loop: CASRPTWTGGSYEQYF. CDR3 DNA: TGTGCCAGCAGACCTACTTGGACAGGGGGTTCCTACGAGCAGTACTTC.

Only a few counts were recorded for this clonotype. This chain connects TRBV29-1 to TRBJ2-7; TRBD2 is a possible D gene (5 bases). Trimming took off 0 bases at V and 2 bases at J, with 11 bases between the two ends. The CDR3 length is 14 residues. CDR1 is SQVTM, CDR2 ANQGSEA, per germline. CDR3 amino acids: CSVEDGLGTYEQYF. CDR3 nucleotide sequence: TGCAGCGTTGAAGACGGACTGGGAACCTACGAGCAGTACTTC.

A remark on this clonotype: One base away lies a much larger clone, so this may be a sequencing read error. The chain employs TRBV10-3 and TRBJ2-5; D possibly uses TRBD1 or TRBD2 (5 bases each). Germline V gene data show CDR1 as ENHRY and CDR2 as SYGVKD. This CDR3 has 14 residues. The CDR3 nucleotides are TGTGCCGTCAGTGAGTCGGCAGGGAGCGAGACCCAGTACTTC. Translated, it gives CAVSESAGSETQYF.

In this sample, this clonotype turned up a few times. This chain links TRBV19 with TRBJ2-7, with TRBD1 matching over 9 bases. The CDR3 is 15 amino acids. V was pared by 7 bases and J by 5 bases, with 12 bases of the junction left unmatched. Looked up from germline, CDR1 is LNHDA and CDR2 is SQIVND (reference sequence). CDR3 DNA sequence: TGTGCCAGTAAGGGGGTCCGGGACAGGGACAACGAGCAGTACTTC. It encodes CASKGVRDRDNEQYF.

The V gene is TRBV2, the J gene TRBJ2-7, with 9 bases identical to TRBD1. The germline gives CDR1 SNHLY, CDR2 FYNNEI. Losses at the gene ends were 3 bases for V and 1 base for J; bases not matched to a gene: 1. The CDR3 is 14 amino acids. The DNA of the CDR3 is TGTGCCAGCAGTGAGACAGGGGGTTCCTACGAGCAGTACTTC. Its protein product is CASSETGGSYEQYF.

V and J are TRBV20-1 and TRBJ1-5; unclear D gene. V lost 0 bases to trimming and J lost 0 bases, with 12 bases between them. Germline V lookup: CDR1 DFQATT, CDR2 SNEGSKA (reference sequence). The CDR3 runs 16 residues. The CDR3 region is CSARDRAEYSNQPQHF. The CDR3 DNA follows: TGCAGTGCTAGAGATAGGGCGGAATATAGCAATCAGCCCCAGCATTTT.

This clonotype was detected ten times or more. The chain joins TRBV2 to TRBJ2-7; 8 nucleotides match TRBD2. Germline V lookup: CDR1 SNHLY, CDR2 FYNNEI. V trimming: 11 bases; J trimming: 4 bases; junction bases outside the gene matches: 4. The CDR3 totals 11 residues. The CDR3 sequence is CACKREYEQYF. The CDR3 coding sequence is TGTGCCTGTAAGCGGGAGTACGAGCAGTACTTC.

This clonotype was detected many times. The CDR3 sequence: CASSLNRRPSGNTIYF. CDR3 nucleotide sequence: TGTGCCAGCAGTTTGAATCGACGGCCCTCTGGAAACACCATATATTTT. The rearrangement links TRBV12-3 or TRBV12-4 to TRBJ1-3; D unclear. Trimming stripped 3 bases from V and 0 bases from J, with 12 bases between. The CDR3 runs 16 residues.

CDR3 in DNA: TGCAGTGCTAGAAACTCGGAGTCGGGGAAAGAGACCCAGTACTTC. Translating gives CSARNSESGKETQYF. The chain employs TRBV20-1 and TRBJ2-5; D might be TRBD2 (5 bases). CDR1 is DFQATT, CDR2 SNEGSKA, per germline (reference sequence). This CDR3 region has 15 residues. V was shortened by 2 bases and J by 3 bases, with 16 bases between the two germline ends.

The sample holds many counts of this clonotype. The chain employs TRBV12-3 or TRBV12-4 and TRBJ1-4; D remains unclear. The germline V and J ends were trimmed by 6 bases and 8 bases, with 25 bases remaining between them. CDR3 length: 17 residues. CDR3 nucleotides: TGTGCCAGCAGAATGACCCCAGGACGGATACTGGACGAAAAACTGTTTTTT. Amino acid sequence: CASRMTPGRILDEKLFF.

J is TRBJ2-3 and V is TRBV7-2; weak D call: TRBD2 (5 bases). V was cut by 2 bases and J by 2 bases, with 14 bases left in between. The CDR3 sequence is 16 residues long. Germline V gene data show CDR1 as SGHTA and CDR2 as FQGNSA. The CDR3 bases are TGTGCCAGCAGCTTAACGCTTGGACTTGCCACAGATACGCAGTATTTT. It codes for CASSLTLGLATDTQYF.

This chain joins TRBV3-1 and TRBJ1-2, with D hard to call. The CDR3 has 16 amino acids. V lost 0 bases, J lost 8 bases, and 19 bases lay in between. Per the germline V gene, CDR1 is LGHDT and CDR2 is YNNKEL (reference sequence). CDR3 DNA sequence: TGTGCCAGCAGCCAAGACCCAGGTCCGGGATTGGGAGGCTACACCTTC. Translation gives CASSQDPGPGLGGYTF.

V is TRBV4-1 and J is TRBJ1-1, with unresolved D. In germline, CDR1 is MGHRA, CDR2 YSYEKL. This CDR3 contains 15 residues. Trimming removed 0 bases at V and 10 bases at J, with 18 bases between. DNA for the CDR3: TGCGCCAGCAGCCAAGAATTTGAGTTTGGCCGAGGAGCTTTCTTT. Protein product: CASSQEFEFGRGAFF.

The chain links TRBV11-2 to TRBJ2-5; D unresolved. The J call may not be correct, given that the DNA end is closer to TRBJ2-1. The germline V gene encodes CDR1 SGHAT and CDR2 FQNNGV. This CDR3 is built from 13 residues. CDR3 in amino acids: CASSFHGYNEQFF. CDR3 sequence (DNA): TGTGCCAGCAGCTTTCACGGTTACAATGAGCAGTTCTTC.

This clonotype was detected many times. J is TRBJ1-1 and V is TRBV28; D gene unclear. Deletions cut 5 bases from V and 0 bases from J, with 7 bases between. The CDR3 sequence is 13 residues long. In germline, CDR1 is MDHEN, CDR2 SYDVKM. CDR3 loop: CASSDTLNTEAFF. In DNA, the CDR3 is TGTGCCAGCAGTGACACGTTGAACACTGAAGCTTTCTTT.

This clonotype was seen at least ten times. The chain combines TRBV6-1 with TRBJ1-1, with D tentatively TRBD1 (6 bases). With 5 bases removed from V and 0 bases from J, the gap between germline ends came to 19 bases. The CDR3 loop spans 17 amino acids. Germline CDR1 and CDR2: MNHNS and SASEGT. Here the CDR3 reads CASSKLPRGVMNTEAFF. The CDR3 DNA reads TGTGCCAGCAGTAAACTACCTAGGGGGGTCATGAACACTGAAGCTTTCTTT.